The rows below give T cell receptor beta chains drawn from one sample of a study of response to subunit inactivated influenza vaccine. TCRdb redid the calling of the RT-PCR reads with MiXCR, one entry per CDR3 protein. The sample contains roughly 500,000 distinct CDR3 sequences, approximately 15% of which appear only once. Sequenced material: CD4+ T cells sorted from PBMCs, taken around 25 months after vaccination. The receptors were sampled from a man in his fifties or sixties who received an inactivated influenza vaccine. CDR3s include the opening cysteine and the closing phenylalanine or tryptophan. D genes are given only for firm matches. Size is stated for part of the rows, as once, few or many counts, or as a class when the clone is expanded.

clone_size d_call j_call v_call cdr3_nt cdr3_aa
. . TRBJ2-5 TRBV30 TGTGCCTGGAGACGTGGGGGAGTGGAGACCCAGTACTTC CAWRRGGVETQYF
few . TRBJ1-4 TRBV27 TGTGCCAGCAGCTCCACAGGGATGAATGAAAAACTGTTTTTT CASSSTGMNEKLFF
. . TRBJ2-3 TRBV12-3/TRBV12-4 TGTGCCTGCTGCCCCCGTGGATTTGGTGGGGGAGGCACAGATACGCAGTATTTT CACCPRGFGGGGTDTQYF
. . TRBJ2-3 TRBV9 TGTGCCAGCAGCCCAATTATACACTCACATACGCAGTATTTT CASSPIIHSHTQYF
few . TRBJ1-2 TRBV5-6 TGTGCCAGCAGCCAAGACAGGTCTTGGAGCTATGGCTACACCTTC CASSQDRSWSYGYTF
few . TRBJ2-1 TRBV5-1 TGCGCCAGCAGCTTAGGGCAGGGTACCGATGAGCAGTTCTTC CASSLGQGTDEQFF
. . TRBJ2-3 TRBV10-3 TGTGCCATCAGCCAGGGTAGTTGGACAGATACGCAGTATTTT CAISQGSWTDTQYF
. . TRBJ2-1 TRBV20-1 TGCAGTGCTAACGGACTGCACAATGAGCAGTTCTTC CSANGLHNEQFF
few . TRBJ2-5 TRBV4-2 TGTGCCAGCAGCCAAGGGATGCGGCGTGAAGAGACCCAGTACTTC CASSQGMRREETQYF
. TRBD2 TRBJ2-7 TRBV7-2 TGTGCCAGCGGACGGGGGGGGGCATTGGGATACGAGCAGTACTTC CASGRGGALGYEQYF
. . TRBJ2-2 TRBV20-1 TGCAGTGCTAGTCGGAACACCGGGGAGCTGTTTTTT CSASRNTGELFF
many . TRBJ2-7 TRBV5-1 TGTGCCAGCAGTGCGGACTACGAGCAGTACTTC CASSADYEQYF
few . TRBJ2-1 TRBV14 TGTGCCAGCAGACCCGTCGAGACGGTTGAGCAGTTCTTC CASRPVETVEQFF
few . TRBJ2-4 TRBV23-1 TGCGCCAGCAGTCAATCGTACTTC CASSQSYF
. TRBD1 TRBJ1-2 TRBV6-1 TGTGCCAGCATCAAGACAGGGCGCTATGGCTACACCTTC CASIKTGRYGYTF
. TRBD2 TRBJ2-7 TRBV20-1 TGCAGTGCTAGGGGGCTAGCGGGAGTTATCTACGAGCAGTACTTC CSARGLAGVIYEQYF
few . TRBJ2-1 TRBV28 TGTGCCAGCAGAATCCGGGGCCCCTACAATGAGCAGTTCTTC CASRIRGPYNEQFF
few . TRBJ2-7 TRBV2 TGTGCCAGCAGGGAAAGACAGCTTCAATCCTACGAGCAGTACTTC CASRERQLQSYEQYF
few TRBD2 TRBJ2-5 TRBV5-6 TGTGCCAGCAGCTCGTCGACTAGCTGGGAGACCCAGTACTTC CASSSSTSWETQYF
. . TRBJ2-7 TRBV7-9 TGTGCCAGCAGCTTATTTGTAGAAACGCAGTACTTC CASSLFVETQYF
few . TRBJ1-1 TRBV29-1 TGCAGCGTTGTCCCCTTGACAGGGAACACTGAAGCTTTCTTT CSVVPLTGNTEAFF
. TRBD2 TRBJ2-3 TRBV24-1 TGTGCCACGGCGGGAGGGGGGCCAGATACGCAGTATTTT CATAGGGPDTQYF
. TRBD2 TRBJ2-5 TRBV14 TGTGCCAGCAGCCAAGATACAGCGGGAGGGTCCCCGCAACAGTACTTC CASSQDTAGGSPQQYF